This TCR beta chain was observed in a study of blood T cell repertoires in COVID-19. Across the whole study: The samples span acute and convalescent COVID-19 from the United States, Italy and Spain. The cDNA or gDNA used as material had been derived from T cells, B-cell-depleted T cells, or PBMCs.

Cohort placement rested on clinical history that participants reported themselves. Donors in Cohort 3 counted as recovered after two negative PCRs, clearance, or symptom resolution. This clone has just one count. CDR3 size: 12 residues. Germline CDR1 reads SEHNR; CDR2 reads FQNEAQ (reference sequence). V was clipped by 3 bases and J by 7 bases, with 7 bases between them. The protocol was immunoSEQ multiplex PCR, while the TCRdb copy is restricted to in-frame clones and leaves out a portion. This sample has 310,000 or so clones, with roughly 87% found just once. The clonotype originates from a middle-aged woman who had recovered from COVID-19. The sample comprised PBMCs or T cells enriched from blood (not recorded which). The J gene is TRBJ1-3, the V gene TRBV7-9; possibly TRBD1 for D (6 bases). The DNA of the CDR3 is TGTGCCAGCAGCTTGCAGGGGAACACCATATATTTT. It specifies CASSLQGNTIYF.